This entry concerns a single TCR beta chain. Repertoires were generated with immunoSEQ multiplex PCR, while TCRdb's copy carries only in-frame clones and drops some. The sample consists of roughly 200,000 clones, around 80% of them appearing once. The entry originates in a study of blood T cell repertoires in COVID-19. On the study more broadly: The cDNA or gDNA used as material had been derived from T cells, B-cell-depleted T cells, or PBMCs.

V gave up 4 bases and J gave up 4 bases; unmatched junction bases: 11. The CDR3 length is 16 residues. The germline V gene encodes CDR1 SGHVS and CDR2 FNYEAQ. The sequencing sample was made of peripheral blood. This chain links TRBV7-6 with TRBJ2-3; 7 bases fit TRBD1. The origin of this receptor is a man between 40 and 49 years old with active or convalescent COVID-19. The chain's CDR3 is CASSSRSRGIPDTQYF. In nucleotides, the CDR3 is TGTGCCAGCAGCTCCAGATCCAGGGGGATCCCAGATACGCAGTATTTT.